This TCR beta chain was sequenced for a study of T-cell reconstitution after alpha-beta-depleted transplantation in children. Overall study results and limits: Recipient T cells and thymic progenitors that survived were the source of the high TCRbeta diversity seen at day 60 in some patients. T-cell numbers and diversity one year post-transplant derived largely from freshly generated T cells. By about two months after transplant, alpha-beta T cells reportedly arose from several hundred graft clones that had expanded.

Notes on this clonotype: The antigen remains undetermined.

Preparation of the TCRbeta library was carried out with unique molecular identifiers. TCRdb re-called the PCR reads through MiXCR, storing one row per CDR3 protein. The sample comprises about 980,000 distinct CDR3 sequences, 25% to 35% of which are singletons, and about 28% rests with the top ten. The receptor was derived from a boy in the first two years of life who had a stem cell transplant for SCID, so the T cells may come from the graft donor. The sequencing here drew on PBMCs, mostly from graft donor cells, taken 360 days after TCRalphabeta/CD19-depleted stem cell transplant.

CDR3 DNA sequence: TGCAGCTGCCGGGGTAGCTCCTACAATGAGCAGTTCTTC. This sequence encodes CSCRGSSYNEQFF. The J gene is TRBJ2-1, the V gene TRBV20-1; D possibly corresponds to TRBD2 (5 bases). Germline assignment: CDR1 DFQATT and CDR2 SNEGSKA (reference sequence). The CDR3 has 13 residues.